These 24 T cell receptor beta chains were sequenced from one sample in a study of cytomegalovirus exposure and HLA in healthy donors. The assay was immunoSEQ multiplex PCR, and TCRdb's table has in-frame clones only and misses some. The sample comprises 200,000 or so clones, 65% to 90% of which are singletons, and around an eighth rests with the top ten. Sequenced sample: PBMCs. These receptors were taken from a woman aged 25-40 years in good health and CMV-seropositive.

The rearrangement uses TRBV11-2 and TRBJ1-2, with 9 nucleotides matching TRBD1. J was trimmed by 2 bases and V by 5 bases; bases with no gene match: 9. The germline CDR1 and CDR2 sequences are SGHAT and FQNNGV. This CDR3 comprises 16 residues. CDR3 coding DNA: TGTGCCAGCAGCCGTCCTAGGGGACAGGGCAACTATGGCTACACCTTC. It encodes CASSRPRGQGNYGYTF.

The chain recombines TRBV30 with TRBJ1-2, with a possible D match to TRBD1 (5 bases). Germline CDR1 GTSNPN, CDR2 SVGIG (reference sequence). V was pared by 4 bases and J by 6 bases, with 12 bases between. This CDR3 comprises 12 residues. CDR3 amino acids: CAWMGLTHGYTF. The CDR3 nucleotides read TGTGCCTGGATGGGACTGACCCATGGCTACACCTTC.

The rearrangement uses TRBV6-1 and TRBJ1-1; 11 nucleotides agree with TRBD1. Germline V gene data show CDR1 as MNHNS and CDR2 as SASEGT. The CDR3 runs 13 residues. Trimming cost V 4 bases and J 6 bases; bases outside gene matches: 1. CDR3 loop: CASSAGQGAEAFF. The CDR3 bases are TGTGCCAGCAGTGCGGGACAGGGGGCTGAAGCTTTCTTT.

This chain connects TRBV6-1 to TRBJ1-1; D remains ambiguous. This CDR3 has 13 amino acids. The V end was cut by 1 base, the J end by 13 bases, with 16 bases between. CDR1 is MNHNS, CDR2 SASEGT, per germline. CDR3 protein: CASSEGGAYLGFF. The CDR3 DNA follows: TGTGCCAGCAGTGAAGGGGGAGCCTATTTGGGTTTCTTT.

The V and J genes are TRBV4-1 and TRBJ2-5; 9 bases are a match to TRBD1. Germline CDR1 MGHRA, CDR2 YSYEKL. V lost 1 base, J lost 5 bases, and 11 bases stayed unmatched. CDR3 length: 17 amino acids. CDR3 sequence (DNA): TGCGCCAGCAGCCAAGCCCCACCCGGACAGGGGTTGGAGACCCAGTACTTC. Amino acid sequence: CASSQAPPGQGLETQYF.

The genes are TRBV5-1 and TRBJ2-1; 9 bases are a match to TRBD1. The CDR3 spans 16 residues. Trimming at V came to 3 bases and at J to 8 bases, leaving 12 bases not matched to a gene. Germline CDR1 is SGHRS and CDR2 is YFSETQ. CDR3 sequence reads: CASSSPGQGPMDEQFF. Here the CDR3 DNA reads TGCGCCAGCAGCTCTCCGGGACAGGGACCTATGGATGAGCAGTTCTTC.

In its sample, this clone was seen a few times. CDR3 DNA sequence: TGTGCCAGCAGCCCGACAGGGGTCTACGAGCAGTACTTC. Translation: CASSPTGVYEQYF. V gene TRBV11-2 combines with J gene TRBJ2-7; 8 nucleotides align to TRBD1. This CDR3 contains 13 residues. The ends lost 5 bases at V and 3 bases at J; junction bases unmatched: 3. Germline values: CDR1 SGHAT, CDR2 FQNNGV.

This chain joins TRBV2 and TRBJ2-2; maybe TRBD1 (6 bases). The V end lost 4 bases, the J end lost 6 bases, and 15 bases lay between the germline ends. The CDR3 runs to 15 residues. Germline-derived CDR1 and CDR2 are SNHLY and FYNNEI. The CDR3 coding sequence is TGTGCCAGCAGTGGCGACAGGATCCAACCCGGGGAGCTGTTTTTT. This sequence encodes CASSGDRIQPGELFF.

The chain employs TRBV5-6 and TRBJ2-2; 10 bases are shared with TRBD1. Trimming cost V 5 bases and J 3 bases; bases outside gene matches: 4. Looked up from germline, CDR1 is SGHDT and CDR2 is YYEEEE. The length of the CDR3 is 15 residues. The DNA of the CDR3 is TGTGCCAGCAGGGAGACAGGGGGCGACACCGGGGAGCTGTTTTTT. It is translated as CASRETGGDTGELFF.

The rearrangement joins TRBV5-1 to TRBJ1-5, with D possibly TRBD1 on 6 matching bases. This CDR3 has 13 residues. CDR1 and CDR2 from the germline V gene are SGHRS and YFSETQ. The germline V and J ends were trimmed by 4 bases and 6 bases, with 11 bases remaining between them. CDR3 sequence (DNA): TGCGCCAGCAGCACTACAGGGTCTCAGCCCCAGCATTTT. As protein: CASSTTGSQPQHF. The variable domain in full, with the rest retrieved from reference TRBV5-1 and TRBJ1-5, is KAGVTQTPRYLIKTRGQQVTLSCSPISGHRSVSWYQQTPGQGLQFLFEYFSETQRNKGNFPGRFSGRQFSNSRSEMNVSTLELGDSALYLCASSTTGSQPQHFGDGTRLSIL.

V is TRBV13 and J is TRBJ2-7; D might be TRBD2 (6 bases). V lost 4 bases and J 4 bases, leaving 17 bases between the germline ends. This CDR3 is 15 amino acids long. CDR1 PRHDT and CDR2 FYEKMQ come from the germline V gene (reference sequence). The CDR3 loop reads CASSSPGVQPYEQYF. DNA for the CDR3: TGTGCCAGCAGCTCACCGGGGGTTCAGCCTTACGAGCAGTACTTC.

V is TRBV10-2 and J is TRBJ2-7; TRBD2 aligns across 7 bases. CDR3 length equals 13 residues. V lost 8 bases and J lost 3; bases outside the gene matches: 7. CDR1 and CDR2 from the germline V gene are WSHSY and SAAADI. The CDR3, as DNA: TGCGCCAGCGCGGTGGGGGGGAGCTACGAGCAGTACTTC. It codes for CASAVGGSYEQYF.

J is TRBJ1-1 and V is TRBV6-9; 9 bases match TRBD1. From germline, CDR1 is MNHGY and CDR2 SVAAGI. The CDR3 has 16 amino acids. V shed 6 bases, J shed 0 bases, and the junction held 8 bases outside the gene matches. For the CDR3, the DNA is TGTGCCAGCAGAACTGGGGACAGGGCCATGAACACTGAAGCTTTCTTT. Encoded protein: CASRTGDRAMNTEAFF.

Points on this clone: The junction differs from germline at one of its ends, possibly a read error. The chain joins TRBV20-1 to TRBJ1-2; the D is unclear. The CDR3 is 11 residues long. Germline values: CDR1 DFQATT, CDR2 SNEGSKA (reference sequence). In DNA, the CDR3 is TGCAGTGCTAGAGATCAGGCCCGGAGCGGCTTC. It specifies CSARDQARSGF.

The V and J genes are TRBV10-3 and TRBJ2-7; a weak D match, TRBD2 (6 bases). The ends were cut back, 6 bases at V and 1 base at J, with 13 bases in the middle. This CDR3 spans 14 amino acids. The germline V gene has CDR1 ENHRY and CDR2 SYGVKD. The CDR3 reads CAIRVGTLSYEQYF. CDR3 DNA: TGTGCCATCAGGGTGGGGACTTTATCCTACGAGCAGTACTTC.

V and J are TRBV14 and TRBJ1-2; TRBD1 might be the D (6 bases). The V end lost 0 bases, the J end lost 4 bases, and 9 bases lay between the germline ends. The germline V gene encodes CDR1 SGHDN and CDR2 FVKESK. This CDR3 contains 14 residues. The DNA of the CDR3 is TGTGCCAGCAGCCAAGATCTGACAGGCTATGGCTACACCTTC. This codes for CASSQDLTGYGYTF.

This clone turned up a few times. The CDR3 DNA sequence: TGTGCCAGCAGCTCCAGGTTCGACACCTCCCTCTACGAGCAGTACTTC. Translation gives CASSSRFDTSLYEQYF. The V and J genes are TRBV7-9 and TRBJ2-7; D gene unclear. Germline V gives CDR1 SEHNR, CDR2 FQNEAQ (reference sequence). The CDR3 contains 16 residues. The germline V and J ends were trimmed by 4 bases and 3 bases, with 19 bases remaining between them.

The chain recombines TRBV5-1 with TRBJ1-1, with TRBD1 as a possible D gene (5 bases). CDR1 SGHRS and CDR2 YFSETQ come from the germline V gene. Between the trimmed V and J ends, which lost 1 base and 0 bases, there was a span of 10 bases. The CDR3 consists of 15 residues. Here the CDR3 reads CASSLNGGMNTEAFF. The CDR3 DNA follows: TGCGCCAGCAGCTTGAATGGGGGGATGAACACTGAAGCTTTCTTT.

The rearrangement uses TRBV5-6 and TRBJ2-3; D is perhaps TRBD1 (5 bases). Between the trimmed V and J ends, which lost 0 bases and 6 bases, there was a span of 8 bases. CDR3 length: 13 residues. The V gene's germline CDR1 is SGHDT and CDR2 YYEEEE. This chain's CDR3 is CASSLVQVDTQYF. In nucleotides, the CDR3 is TGTGCCAGCAGCTTGGTACAGGTGGATACGCAGTATTTT.

The CDR3 loop is CASSLRTQGHKAFF. In nucleotides, the CDR3 is TGTGCCAGCAGCTTAAGAACTCAGGGACACAAGGCTTTCTTT. The chain employs TRBV7-3 and TRBJ1-1; maybe TRBD1 (6 bases). This CDR3 contains 14 residues. Trimming cost V 1 base and J 11 bases, with 17 bases left between them. Germline assignment: CDR1 SGHTA and CDR2 FQGTGA. The variable domain in full, completed from reference TRBV7-3 and TRBJ1-1, reads GAGVSQTPSNKVTEKGKYVELRCDPISGHTALYWYRQSLGQGPEFLIYFQGTGAADDSGLPNDRFFAVRPEGSVSTLKIQRTERGDSAVYLCASSLRTQGHKAFFGQGTRLTVV.

This sequence joins TRBV19 and TRBJ2-3; 9 nucleotides match TRBD2. The CDR3 consists of 11 residues. V was clipped by 7 bases and J by 8 bases; unmatched bases: 1. Germline V gene lookup returns CDR1 LNHDA and CDR2 SQIVND (reference sequence). Here the CDR3 reads CASKAGGTQYF. The DNA of the CDR3 is TGTGCCAGTAAAGCGGGAGGTACGCAGTATTTT.

The chain has TRBV27 and TRBJ2-1; maybe TRBD2 (5 bases). V was shortened by 6 bases and J by 6 bases, with 6 bases between the two germline ends. Germline V gene lookup returns CDR1 MNHEY and CDR2 SMNVEV (reference sequence). The CDR3 runs to 11 residues. This CDR3 reads CASSRGNEQFF. CDR3 coding DNA: TGTGCCAGCAGCCGGGGCAATGAGCAGTTCTTC.

J is TRBJ1-1 and V is TRBV7-8, with D unresolved. This CDR3 is built from 15 residues. Trimming pared 2 bases from V and 7 bases from J, leaving 17 bases between. In germline, CDR1 is SGHVS, CDR2 FQNEAQ. CDR3 loop: CASSLSPPGLGEAFF. The CDR3 DNA reads as TGTGCCAGCAGCTTATCCCCACCAGGTTTAGGTGAAGCTTTCTTT. The complete variable domain, with remaining parts taken from reference TRBV7-8 and TRBJ1-1, reads GAGVSQSPRYKVAKRGQDVALRCDPISGHVSLFWYQQALGQGPEFLTYFQNEAQLDKSGLPSDRFFAERPEGSVSTLKIQRTQQEDSAVYLCASSLSPPGLGEAFFGQGTRLTVV.

This chain connects TRBV18 to TRBJ2-1, with D unclear. V lost 4 bases and J 10 bases, leaving 14 bases between the germline ends. The CDR3 sequence is 13 residues long. Germline values: CDR1 KGHSH, CDR2 LQKENI. CDR3 in amino acids: CASSRESVGEQFF. CDR3 in DNA: TGTGCCAGCTCACGAGAGTCCGTCGGGGAGCAGTTCTTC.